A single sample gave rise to the 12 T cell receptor beta chains below, sequenced in a study of blood T cell repertoires in COVID-19. Profiled with immunoSEQ multiplex PCR; TCRdb holds only in-frame clones, not every one. The top ten hold 18% of the sample, which has approximately 77,000 clones, approximately 80% seen once. The sample taken for sequencing was peripheral blood. The origin of the receptors is a woman aged 55-69 years with acute or convalescent COVID-19.

V and J are TRBV2 and TRBJ1-1, with TRBD1 as a possible D gene (5 bases). The V gene lost 4 bases and the J gene lost 4 bases, with 13 bases spanning the gap. The CDR3 extends over 14 amino acids. Germline CDR1 is SNHLY and CDR2 is FYNNEI. The CDR3, as DNA: TGTGCCAGCAGTGTTCAGGGTGAGATCACTGAAGCTTTCTTT. This gives the protein CASSVQGEITEAFF.

This chain joins TRBV4-2 and TRBJ2-1, with 8 nucleotides matching TRBD2. Per germline, CDR1 LGHNA and CDR2 YNFKEQ. This CDR3 contains 16 residues. J was trimmed by 8 bases and V by 2 bases; bases with no gene match: 11. The CDR3 region has the DNA TGTGCCAGCAGCCAAAGGTCCGGGGGGGCCGCCTATGAGCAGTTCTTC. Amino acid sequence: CASSQRSGGAAYEQFF.

The chain has TRBV12-5 and TRBJ1-1; 8 nucleotides align to TRBD1. Germline CDR1 is LGHNT and CDR2 is FRNRAP. J was trimmed by 5 bases and V by 0 bases; bases with no gene match: 8. The CDR3 covers 16 residues. The chain's CDR3 is CASGLVLDRVNTEAFF. In DNA, the CDR3 is TGTGCTAGTGGTTTGGTATTGGACAGGGTTAATACTGAAGCTTTCTTT.

The V gene is TRBV6-5, the J gene TRBJ1-5; D unresolved. Germline CDR1 is MNHEY and CDR2 is SVGAGI. The CDR3 runs 14 residues. Trimming stripped 9 bases from V and 4 bases from J, with 16 bases between. The CDR3 sequence is CASRYAFQNQPQHF. The CDR3 DNA sequence: TGTGCCAGTAGGTACGCTTTCCAGAATCAGCCCCAGCATTTT.

The chain has TRBV7-2 and TRBJ2-1, with 7 bases that match TRBD2. Germline V gives CDR1 SGHTA, CDR2 FQGNSA. V was pared by 5 bases and J by 7 bases, with 11 bases of the junction left unmatched. This CDR3 comprises 15 residues. CDR3 sequence (DNA): TGTGCCAGCAGCATCGGATGGGGGGGGGAGAATGAGCAGTTCTTC. It yields the protein CASSIGWGGENEQFF.

The V and J genes are TRBV7-2 and TRBJ1-6; D is perhaps TRBD1 (5 bases). The CDR3 has 16 amino acids. The V and J ends lost 0 bases and 10 bases respectively, with 16 bases between them. Germline CDR1 SGHTA, CDR2 FQGNSA. CDR3 protein: CASSLAGGGGTSPLHF. The CDR3 DNA is TGTGCCAGCAGCTTAGCGGGGGGAGGAGGCACATCACCCCTCCACTTT.

The V and J genes are TRBV27 and TRBJ1-1; no firm D call. From germline, CDR1 is MNHEY and CDR2 SMNVEV (reference sequence). CDR3 length equals 17 residues. V was shortened by 3 bases and J by 1 base, with 18 bases between the two germline ends. CDR3: CASSFSGGYLKNTEAFF. DNA for the CDR3: TGTGCCAGCAGTTTCTCAGGAGGGTACCTAAAGAACACTGAAGCTTTCTTT.

The chain employs TRBV9 and TRBJ2-3; TRBD2 matches 14 bases. This CDR3 contains 16 residues. The germline CDR1 and CDR2 sequences are SGDLS and YYNGEE. V shed 3 bases and J 4 bases; nucleotides not matched to a gene: 4. The CDR3: CASSGLAGGLADTQYF. The CDR3 nucleotides read TGTGCCAGCAGCGGACTAGCGGGGGGGCTGGCAGATACGCAGTATTTT.

CDR3 loop: CAISEEGANQPQHF. CDR3 in DNA: TGTGCCATCAGTGAAGAAGGGGCCAATCAGCCCCAGCATTTT. This chain connects TRBV10-3 to TRBJ1-5; D is perhaps TRBD1 (5 bases). This CDR3 has 14 residues. V lost 3 bases to trimming and J lost 3 bases, with 9 bases between them. The germline V gene encodes CDR1 ENHRY and CDR2 SYGVKD.

This chain links TRBV6-2 or TRBV6-3 with TRBJ2-4; a possible D gene is TRBD1 (6 bases). The germline V gene has CDR1 MNHEY and CDR2 SVGEGT. The CDR3 extends over 19 amino acids. Trimming removed 2 bases from V and 0 bases from J, with 20 bases in between. The CDR3 spells CASSYPWTVEGLAKNIQYF. The CDR3 DNA reads as TGTGCCAGCAGTTACCCATGGACAGTCGAGGGGTTAGCCAAAAACATTCAGTACTTC.

The V gene is TRBV5-1, the J gene TRBJ2-5; tentatively, D is TRBD2 (6 bases). Trimming stripped 0 bases from V and 2 bases from J, with 14 bases between. This CDR3 spans 16 amino acids. Germline loops: CDR1 SGHRS, CDR2 YFSETQ. The CDR3 nucleotides read TGCGCCAGCAGCTTGGCTCCGGGGCGGGGTCAAGAGACCCAGTACTTC. It translates to CASSLAPGRGQETQYF.

V and J are TRBV29-1 and TRBJ1-1; D perhaps matches TRBD1 (6 bases). The CDR3 is made up of 13 amino acids. Germline lookup yields CDR1 SQVTM and CDR2 ANQGSEA. V was cut by 2 bases and J by 6 bases, with 13 bases left in between. The CDR3 DNA reads TGCAGCGTTGAATCTGGGGGCGGGCCTGAAGCTTTCTTT. This codes for CSVESGGGPEAFF.